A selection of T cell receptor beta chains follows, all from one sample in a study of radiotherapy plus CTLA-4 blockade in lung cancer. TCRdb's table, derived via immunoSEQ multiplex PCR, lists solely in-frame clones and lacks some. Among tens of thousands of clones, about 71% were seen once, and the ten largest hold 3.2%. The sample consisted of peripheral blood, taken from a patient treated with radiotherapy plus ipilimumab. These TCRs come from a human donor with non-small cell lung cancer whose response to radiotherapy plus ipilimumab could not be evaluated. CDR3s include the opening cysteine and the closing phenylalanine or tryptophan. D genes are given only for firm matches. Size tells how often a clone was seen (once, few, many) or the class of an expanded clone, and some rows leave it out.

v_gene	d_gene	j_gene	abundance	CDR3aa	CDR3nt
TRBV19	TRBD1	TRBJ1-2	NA	CASSLTGGKRGYTF	TGTGCCAGTAGCCTGACAGGGGGAAAACGTGGCTACACCTTC
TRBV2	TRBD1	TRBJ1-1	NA	CASSLQGAKNTEAFF	TGTGCCAGCAGTCTACAGGGGGCAAAGAACACTGAAGCTTTCTTT
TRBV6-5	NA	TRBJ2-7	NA	CASSYGGQSYEQYF	TGTGCCAGCAGTTACGGAGGACAGAGCTACGAGCAGTACTTC
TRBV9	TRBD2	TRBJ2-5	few	CASSVGASGSLGETQYF	TGTGCCAGCAGCGTAGGAGCTAGCGGGAGTCTAGGAGAGACCCAGTACTTC
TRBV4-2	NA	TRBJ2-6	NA	CASSQVMRYSGANVLTF	TGTGCCAGCAGCCAAGTAATGCGGTACTCTGGGGCCAACGTCCTGACTTTC
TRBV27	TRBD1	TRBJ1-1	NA	CASSPLIGGNRGTEAFF	TGTGCCAGCAGCCCACTAATAGGGGGCAATCGGGGCACTGAAGCTTTCTTT
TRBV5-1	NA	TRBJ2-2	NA	CASTTGAGWTGELFF	TGCGCCAGCACCACTGGCGCAGGGTGGACCGGGGAGCTGTTTTTT
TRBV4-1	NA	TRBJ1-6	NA	CASSQAGLYNSPLHF	TGCGCCAGCAGCCAAGCGGGACTTTATAATTCACCCCTCCACTTT
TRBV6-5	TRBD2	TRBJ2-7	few	CASSPRGEIYEQYF	TGTGCCAGCAGTCCACGGGGGGAGATCTACGAGCAGTACTTC
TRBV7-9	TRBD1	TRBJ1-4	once	CASSLNRGRKEKLFF	TGTGCCAGCAGCCTTAACAGGGGGCGGAAAGAAAAACTGTTTTTT
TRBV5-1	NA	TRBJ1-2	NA	CASSLAVTNYGYTF	TGCGCCAGCAGCTTGGCTGTAACTAACTATGGCTACACCTTC
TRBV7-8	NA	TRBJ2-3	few	CASSLGRLVNTDTQYF	TGTGCCAGCAGCTTAGGGCGACTAGTCAACACAGATACGCAGTATTTT
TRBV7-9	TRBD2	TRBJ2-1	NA	CASSLASGMYNEQFF	TGTGCCAGCAGCTTAGCTAGCGGGATGTACAATGAGCAGTTCTTC
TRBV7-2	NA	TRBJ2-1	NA	CASTSQALSSYNEQFF	TGTGCCAGCACCAGTCAGGCCCTCAGCTCCTACAATGAGCAGTTCTTC
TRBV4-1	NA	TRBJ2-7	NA	CASSQPSTGYEQYF	TGCGCCAGCAGCCAACCCTCTACGGGGTACGAGCAGTACTTC
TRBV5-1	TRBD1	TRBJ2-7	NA	CASSSTPGQAYEQYF	TGCGCCAGCAGCTCAACCCCGGGACAGGCCTACGAGCAGTACTTC
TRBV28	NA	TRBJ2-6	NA	CASIPTWGAGANVLTF	TGTGCCAGCATCCCCACTTGGGGGGCTGGGGCCAACGTCCTGACTTTC